The subject of this entry is one TCR beta chain. The antigen remains undetermined. The junction had 2 bases not matched to a gene; V was cut back by 6 bases and J by 4 bases. Per the germline V gene, CDR1 is MNHEY and CDR2 is SVGAGI. This CDR3 comprises 12 residues. This entry belongs to a study of shared clonotypes between healthy human individuals. As for the study in general: Each donor's CD4 naive and CD4 memory cells filled three plates apiece, CD8 naive two, and CD8 memory one.

Every donor, a Caucasian adult, lived in Nashville, Tennessee. Memory CD4+ cells were the fraction left after CD45RA+ naive selection. General study results and limits: Sharing of clonotypes among donors was expected to vary with sequencing depth.

Generated by immunoSEQ multiplex PCR, the TCRdb table keeps only in-frame clones and is missing some. Here the sample spans millions of clones, roughly 94% being singletons. The sample consisted of naive CD4+ T cells sorted from blood. Noted subset: CD45RA+ positively selected. This TCR derives from a man between 18 and 29 years old in good health. The V gene is TRBV6-5, the J gene TRBJ2-5, with TRBD1 identical over 7 bases. CDR3 sequence: CASRTGVETQYF. CDR3 nucleotide sequence: TGTGCCAGCAGAACAGGGGTAGAGACCCAGTACTTC.